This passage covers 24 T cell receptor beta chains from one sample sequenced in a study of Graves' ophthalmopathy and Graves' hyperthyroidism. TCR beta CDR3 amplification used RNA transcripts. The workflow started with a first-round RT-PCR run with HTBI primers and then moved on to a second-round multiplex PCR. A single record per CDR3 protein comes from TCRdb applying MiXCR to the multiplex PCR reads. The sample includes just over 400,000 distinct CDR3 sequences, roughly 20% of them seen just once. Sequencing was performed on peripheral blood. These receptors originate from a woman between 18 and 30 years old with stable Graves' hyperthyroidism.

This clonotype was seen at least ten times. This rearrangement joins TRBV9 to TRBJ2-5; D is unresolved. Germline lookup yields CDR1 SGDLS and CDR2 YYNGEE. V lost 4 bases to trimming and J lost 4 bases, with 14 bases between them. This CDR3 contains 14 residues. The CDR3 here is CASSPRVGSETQYF. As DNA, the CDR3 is TGTGCCAGCAGCCCACGGGTGGGATCAGAGACCCAGTACTTC.

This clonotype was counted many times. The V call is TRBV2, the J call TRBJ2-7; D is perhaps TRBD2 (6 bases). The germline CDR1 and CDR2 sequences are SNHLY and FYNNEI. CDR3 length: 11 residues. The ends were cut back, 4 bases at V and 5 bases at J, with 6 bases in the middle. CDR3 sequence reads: CASSGGDEQYF. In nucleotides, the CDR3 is TGTGCCAGCAGTGGGGGGGACGAGCAGTACTTC.

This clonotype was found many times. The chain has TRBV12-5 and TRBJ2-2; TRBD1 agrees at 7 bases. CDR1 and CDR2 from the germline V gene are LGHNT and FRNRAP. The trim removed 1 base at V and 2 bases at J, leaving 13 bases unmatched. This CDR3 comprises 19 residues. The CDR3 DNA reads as TGTGCTAGTGGTTTGGCACTCCCTTTTGGACAGGTTAACACCGGGGAGCTGTTTTTT. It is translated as CASGLALPFGQVNTGELFF.

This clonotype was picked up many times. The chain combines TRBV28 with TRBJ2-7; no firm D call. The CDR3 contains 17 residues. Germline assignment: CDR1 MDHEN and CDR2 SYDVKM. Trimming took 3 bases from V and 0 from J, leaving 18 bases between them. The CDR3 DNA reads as TGTGCCAGCAGTTTTATTCTCCAGGTCTCCGCCTCCTACGAGCAGTACTTC. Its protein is CASSFILQVSASYEQYF.

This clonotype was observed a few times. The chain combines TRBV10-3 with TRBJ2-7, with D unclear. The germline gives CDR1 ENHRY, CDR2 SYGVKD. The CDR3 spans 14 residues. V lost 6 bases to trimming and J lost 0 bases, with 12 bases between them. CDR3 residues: CAISSTATSYEQYF. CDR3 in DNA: TGTGCCATCAGCTCGACCGCAACCTCCTACGAGCAGTACTTC.

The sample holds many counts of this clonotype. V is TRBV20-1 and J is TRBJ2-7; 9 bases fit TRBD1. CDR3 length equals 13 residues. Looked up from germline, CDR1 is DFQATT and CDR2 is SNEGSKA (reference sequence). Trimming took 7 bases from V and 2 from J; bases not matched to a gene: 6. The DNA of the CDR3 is TGCAGTGTCCCGGGACAGGGAGCCTACGAGCAGTACTTC. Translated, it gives CSVPGQGAYEQYF.

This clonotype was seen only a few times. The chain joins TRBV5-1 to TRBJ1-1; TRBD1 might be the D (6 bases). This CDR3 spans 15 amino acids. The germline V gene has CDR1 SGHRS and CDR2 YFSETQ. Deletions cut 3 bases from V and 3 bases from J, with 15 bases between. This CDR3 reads CASSSRQAGDTEAFF. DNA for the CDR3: TGCGCCAGCAGCTCCCGACAGGCAGGGGACACTGAAGCTTTCTTT.

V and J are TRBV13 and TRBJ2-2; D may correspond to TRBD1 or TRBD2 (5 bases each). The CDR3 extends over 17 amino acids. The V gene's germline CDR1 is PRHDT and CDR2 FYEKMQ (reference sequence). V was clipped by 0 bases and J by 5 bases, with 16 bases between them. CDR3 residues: CASSLGAGTAGTGELFF. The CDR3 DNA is TGTGCCAGCAGCTTAGGGGCCGGGACCGCCGGGACCGGGGAGCTGTTTTTT.

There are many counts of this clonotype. The CDR3 loop is CASSLSRGLNQPQHF. As DNA, the CDR3 is TGTGCCAGCAGTTTGAGCAGGGGGCTGAATCAGCCCCAGCATTTT. V gene TRBV12-3 or TRBV12-4 combines with J gene TRBJ1-5; 8 bases are shared with TRBD1. The CDR3 runs 15 residues. V lost 3 bases and J lost 4; bases outside the gene matches: 5.

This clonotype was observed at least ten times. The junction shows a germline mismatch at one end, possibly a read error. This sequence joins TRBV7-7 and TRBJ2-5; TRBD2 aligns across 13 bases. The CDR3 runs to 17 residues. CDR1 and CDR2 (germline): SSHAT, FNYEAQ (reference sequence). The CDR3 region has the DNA TGTGCTAGCAGCTTAGATCCGGGACTAGCGGGATTTGAGACCCAGTACTTC. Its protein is CASSLDPGLAGFETQYF.

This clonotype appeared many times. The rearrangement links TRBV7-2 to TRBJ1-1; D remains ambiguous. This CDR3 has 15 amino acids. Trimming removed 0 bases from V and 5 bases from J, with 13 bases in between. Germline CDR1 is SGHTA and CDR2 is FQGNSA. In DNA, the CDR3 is TGTGCCAGCAGCTTAGCGTTCGGAGGGTATACTGAAGCTTTCTTT. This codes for CASSLAFGGYTEAFF.

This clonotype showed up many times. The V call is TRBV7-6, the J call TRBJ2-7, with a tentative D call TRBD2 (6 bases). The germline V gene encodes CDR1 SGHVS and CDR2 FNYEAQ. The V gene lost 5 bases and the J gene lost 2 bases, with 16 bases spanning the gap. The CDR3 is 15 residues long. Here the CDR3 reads CASSPRRGGTYEQYF. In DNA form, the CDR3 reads TGTGCCAGCAGCCCGAGGCGGGGTGGGACCTACGAGCAGTACTTC.

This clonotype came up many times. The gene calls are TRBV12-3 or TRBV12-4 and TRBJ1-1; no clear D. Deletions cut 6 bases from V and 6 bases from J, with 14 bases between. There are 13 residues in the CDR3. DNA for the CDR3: TGTGCCAGCAGCTTTGTTCCCTATCCTGAAGCTTTCTTT. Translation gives CASSFVPYPEAFF.

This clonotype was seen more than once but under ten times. CDR3 sequence (DNA): TGTGCCAGCAGCCCCGGGACAGGAAACTCTGGGGCCAACGTCCTGACTTTC. It yields the protein CASSPGTGNSGANVLTF. This sequence joins TRBV3-1 and TRBJ2-6; 8 bases match TRBD1. J gave up 0 bases and V 4 bases, and 5 bases lay outside the gene matches. Germline assignment: CDR1 LGHDT and CDR2 YNNKEL (reference sequence). The CDR3 extends over 17 amino acids.

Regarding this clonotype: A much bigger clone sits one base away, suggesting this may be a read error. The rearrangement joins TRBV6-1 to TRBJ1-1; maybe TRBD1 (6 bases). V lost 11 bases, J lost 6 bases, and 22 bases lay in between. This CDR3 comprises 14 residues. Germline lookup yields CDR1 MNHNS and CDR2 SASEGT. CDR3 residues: CAGGQRNDIPEAFF. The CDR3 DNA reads TGTGCCGGCGGACAGCGGAACGACATCCCTGAAGCTTTCTTT.

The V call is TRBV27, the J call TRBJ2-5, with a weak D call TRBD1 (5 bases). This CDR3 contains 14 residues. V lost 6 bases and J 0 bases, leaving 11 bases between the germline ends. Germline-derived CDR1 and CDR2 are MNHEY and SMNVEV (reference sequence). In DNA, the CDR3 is TGTGCCAGCAGGACGAGGACATACCAAGAGACCCAGTACTTC. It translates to CASRTRTYQETQYF.

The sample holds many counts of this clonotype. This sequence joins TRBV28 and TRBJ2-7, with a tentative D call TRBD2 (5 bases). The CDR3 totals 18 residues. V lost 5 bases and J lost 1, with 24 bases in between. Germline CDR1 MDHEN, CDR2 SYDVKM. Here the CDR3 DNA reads TGTGCCAGCAGTCCCTCCCCAGGAAGAGCGGAGCCATCCTACGAGCAGTACTTC. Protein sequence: CASSPSPGRAEPSYEQYF.

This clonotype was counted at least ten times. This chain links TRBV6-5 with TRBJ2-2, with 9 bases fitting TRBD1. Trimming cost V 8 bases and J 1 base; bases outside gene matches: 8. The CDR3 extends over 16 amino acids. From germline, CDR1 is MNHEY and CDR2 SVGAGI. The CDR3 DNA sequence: TGTGCCAGCGGGACAGGGAGCGTAAGGAACACCGGGGAGCTGTTTTTT. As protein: CASGTGSVRNTGELFF.

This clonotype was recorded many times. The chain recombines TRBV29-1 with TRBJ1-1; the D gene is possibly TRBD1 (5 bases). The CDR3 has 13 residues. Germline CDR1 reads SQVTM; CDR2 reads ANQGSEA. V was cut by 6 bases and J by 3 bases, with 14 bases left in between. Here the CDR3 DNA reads TGCAGCGTCGGAGGGGAATTGGACACTGAAGCTTTCTTT. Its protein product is CSVGGELDTEAFF.

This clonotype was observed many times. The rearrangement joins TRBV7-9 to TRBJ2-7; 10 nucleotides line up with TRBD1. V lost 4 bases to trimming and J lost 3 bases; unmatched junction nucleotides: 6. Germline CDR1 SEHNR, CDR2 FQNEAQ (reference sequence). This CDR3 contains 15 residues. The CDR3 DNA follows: TGTGCCAGCAGCTCGGGGGGACAGGGGATCTACGAGCAGTACTTC. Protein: CASSSGGQGIYEQYF.

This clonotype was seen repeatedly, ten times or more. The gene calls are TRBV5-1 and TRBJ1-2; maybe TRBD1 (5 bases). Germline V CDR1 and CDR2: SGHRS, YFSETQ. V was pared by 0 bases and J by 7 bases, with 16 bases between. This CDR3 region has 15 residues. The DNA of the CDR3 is TGCGCCAGCAGCTTGGAGCAGGGTTATATCTCTGGCTACACCTTC. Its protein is CASSLEQGYISGYTF.

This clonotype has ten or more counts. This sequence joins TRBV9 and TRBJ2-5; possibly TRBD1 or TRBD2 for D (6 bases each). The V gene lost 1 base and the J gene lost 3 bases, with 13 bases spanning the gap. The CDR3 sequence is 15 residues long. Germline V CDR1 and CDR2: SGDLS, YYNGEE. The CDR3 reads CASSVRGRREETQYF. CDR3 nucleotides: TGTGCCAGCAGCGTAAGGGGGAGGCGTGAAGAGACCCAGTACTTC.

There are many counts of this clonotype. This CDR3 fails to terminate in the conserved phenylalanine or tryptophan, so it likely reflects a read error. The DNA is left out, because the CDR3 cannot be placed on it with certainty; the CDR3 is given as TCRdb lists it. CDR3 amino acids: CAISEARGSAQRFG. The chain links TRBV10-3 to TRBJ1-1; TRBD1, the table's D call, was not compared with the DNA. Germline V lookup: CDR1 ENHRY, CDR2 SYGVKD. Including both end residues, the CDR3 is 14 amino acids long.

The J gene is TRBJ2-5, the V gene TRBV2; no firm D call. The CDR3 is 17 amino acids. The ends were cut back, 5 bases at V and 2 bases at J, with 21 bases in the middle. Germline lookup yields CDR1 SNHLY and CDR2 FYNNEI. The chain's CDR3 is CASSMSAGSVGQETQYF. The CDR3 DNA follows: TGTGCCAGCAGTATGTCTGCTGGAAGCGTGGGGCAAGAGACCCAGTACTTC.